This T cell receptor (beta chain) was sequenced in a study of blood T cell repertoires in COVID-19 (dated by TCRdb to about 2020). Looking at the study overall: The collaborator samples originated in the United States, Italy and Spain and spanned the acute and convalescent phases of COVID-19. The material from the prospective study consisted of cDNA or gDNA derived from T cells, B-cell-depleted T cells, or PBMCs. A de-identified subject ID, COVID-19 status, age in years and sex were almost always included in the sample metadata. Deeply sampled blood TCRbeta repertoires from subjects exposed to, actively infected with, or recovered from COVID-19 were included in the dataset. Samples came from the ongoing ImmuneRACE study (first 160 participants) plus 1,254 subjects from 6 global collaborators. Where available, HLA class I and class II types were obtained from metadata supplied by the sample provider rather than from assay-based typing. The repertoires were made available in a free public database intended to serve as a resource for research on the immune response to SARS-CoV-2. The study at large found these results: The quantity of clinical and demographic metadata differed by source and by participant and was supplied without curation.

For this clone: The specificity of this receptor is unknown. Base qualities are not at hand, and no much larger clone is one base apart.

As encoded in the germline V gene (reference sequence), CDR1 is MNHEY while CDR2 is SMNVEV. The germline V end is reduced by 8 bases and the J end by 3 bases; junction bases left unmatched: 8. The CDR3, cysteine through phenylalanine, is 14 amino acids long. Only the CDR3 region is kept as DNA, spanning 42 bases read in frame from base 1. TCRbeta CDR3 regions were amplified from genomic DNA using the immunoSEQ Assay, a bias-controlled multiplex PCR. Under the source paper's analysis protocol: Nucleated cell counts per sample were estimated from amplification of reference gene primers within the assay. To quantify the absolute abundance of each unique TCRbeta CDR3 rearrangement, sequence reads were collapsed and filtered. For each sample, productive Simpson clonality was calculated as the square root of Simpson's diversity index over productive rearrangements. The source is immuneACCESS, and TCRdb retained only in-frame sequences with V and J called. Part of the clones is not carried over; for the studies checked, unresolved V genes explain less than half of this, and the remainder is unexplained. V, J and clone size derive from that table, while D and trimming were established from the DNA sequence. In all, the sample holds 200,000 to 250,000 clones, and just under 90% of those were seen once. Of the sample, approximately 2.6% falls within the top ten clones.

One collaborating source in Seattle enrolled patients during active infection and followed them longitudinally through the course of disease. Whole blood was collected in K2EDTA tubes by collaborating institutions according to the institutions' own protocols. Collaborator samples were shipped for TCRbeta analysis as frozen whole blood, isolated PBMCs, or DNA extracted from either sample type. The sequence is built from TRBV27 and TRBJ1-1, with TRBD1 matching 8 junction bases. This TCR derives from a man aged 30 to 39 with COVID-19, enrolled during active disease. Specimen: peripheral blood. The CDR3 protein: CASGRTGPHTEAFF. The DNA is as follows: TGTGCCAGCGGCCGGACAGGGCCGCACACTGAAGCTTTCTTT.